This is a list of T cell receptor beta chains from one sample in a study of siplizumab effects on memory and regulatory T cells. Repertoires were generated with immunoSEQ multiplex PCR, while TCRdb's copy carries only in-frame clones and drops some. Among about 6,500 clones listed, approximately 60% were seen once. The sample comprised effector memory CD8+ T cells sorted from blood. These receptors were taken from a human donor in good health. The CDR3 runs from the conserved cysteine through the conserved F or W. Each record gives: J gene, V gene, clone size, D gene, CDR3 DNA, CDR3 protein. A D gene is named only where the DNA matches it firmly. Part of the rows lack a size; the others show once, few, many or a class for expanded clones.

TRBJ2-7 TRBV7-9 . . TGTGCCAGCAGCTTAGGGGAATACGAGCAGTACTTC CASSLGEYEQYF
TRBJ2-3 TRBV5-5 . TRBD2 TGTGCCAGCAGCCCCGCAAGCGGGGGGGTGGGGACGCAGTATTTT CASSPASGGVGTQYF
TRBJ2-1 TRBV6-4 . TRBD1 TGTGCCAGCAGTGACTCCCGACAGGGTAATTACAATGAGCAGTTCTTC CASSDSRQGNYNEQFF
TRBJ1-1 TRBV5-8 . . TGTGCCTCTTACCCCGGAGGTGAAGCTTTCTTT CASYPGGEAFF
TRBJ2-2 TRBV4-3 . . TGCGCCAGCAGCCAAGATGCGTTGGGGGCCGGGGAGCTGTTTTTT CASSQDALGAGELFF
TRBJ2-7 TRBV5-4 . TRBD1 TGTGCCAGCAGCTCGGCCCAGGACAGGAACTCCTACGAGCAGTACTTC CASSSAQDRNSYEQYF
TRBJ1-3 TRBV23-1 medium-sized . TGCGCCAGCAGTCGAAAGGGTCGAAGCTCTGGAAACACCATATATTTT CASSRKGRSSGNTIYF
TRBJ2-1 TRBV25-1 . . TGTGCCAGCAGTGAATTCGCGTTTTCCAATGAGCAGTTCTTC CASSEFAFSNEQFF
TRBJ1-2 TRBV9 . TRBD1 TGTGCCAGCAGCGGACTCATACAGGGGATAAGCTATGGCTACACCTTC CASSGLIQGISYGYTF
TRBJ2-2 TRBV5-1 . TRBD2 TGCGCCAGCAGCTTGGGACTAGCGCACGCCGATATAACAGGGGAGCTGTTTTTT CASSLGLAHADITGELFF
TRBJ1-5 TRBV28 once TRBD1 TGTGCCAGCAGCCGGACAGGGAGTTTGGGGCCCCAGCATTTT CASSRTGSLGPQHF
TRBJ2-7 TRBV10-3 . . TGTGCCATCAAGGGAGGGGGGGATTCCTACGAGCAGTACTTC CAIKGGGDSYEQYF
TRBJ2-3 TRBV9 . . TGTGCCAGCAGCGTATCCGCGGGGACTAGCACAGATACGCAGTATTTT CASSVSAGTSTDTQYF
TRBJ2-2 TRBV7-9 few . TGTGCCAGCAGTAGAGGGCAGGGAACCGGGGAGCTGTTTTTT CASSRGQGTGELFF
TRBJ1-6 TRBV4-3 few . TGCGCCAGCAGCCAGGGGCCAGAAAGTTCACCCCTCCACTTT CASSQGPESSPLHF
TRBJ1-2 TRBV27 . . TGTGCCAGCAGTCTACAGGGCGGCAATGGCTACACCTTC CASSLQGGNGYTF
TRBJ2-1 TRBV6-1 . . TGTGCCAGCAGTGAGTTGGGGGAGGCCTACAATGAGCAGTTCTTC CASSELGEAYNEQFF
TRBJ2-3 TRBV7-9 . . TGTGCCAGCAGTCCCGGACTAACAGATACGCAGTATTTT CASSPGLTDTQYF
TRBJ2-3 TRBV19 . TRBD2 TGTGCCAGTAGTATTCCGGGACTAGCGGGGGCGGGAGCCCCTTATACGCAGTATTTT CASSIPGLAGAGAPYTQYF
TRBJ2-1 TRBV6-1 . . TGTGCCAGCAGTTGGGTGGATGAGCAGTTCTTC CASSWVDEQFF
TRBJ1-1 TRBV18 . . TGTGCCAGCTCACCTTACCCCGGGGGGGATACTGAAGCTTTCTTT CASSPYPGGDTEAFF
TRBJ2-1 TRBV15 medium-sized . TGTGCCACCAGCATGGGGACGGTCGCGAGCTCCTACAATGAGCAGTTCTTC CATSMGTVASSYNEQFF
TRBJ1-5 TRBV6-4 few . TGTGCCAGCAGTGAAGAAGGGGGGGGTGCACAGCCCCAGCATTTT CASSEEGGGAQPQHF
TRBJ1-2 TRBV6-5 . TRBD1 TGTGCCAGCACCAATTCACAGGGGCTGCACTATGGCTACACCTTC CASTNSQGLHYGYTF
TRBJ2-6 TRBV6-1 . . TGTGCCAGCAGTGATACAAATTCTGGGGCCAACGTCCTGACTTTC CASSDTNSGANVLTF
TRBJ2-5 TRBV18 . TRBD1 TGTGCCAGCTCACCTTCACCGGGACAGGGTGGCGAGGAGACCCAGTACTTC CASSPSPGQGGEETQYF
TRBJ2-1 TRBV7-7 . TRBD1 TGTGCCAGCAGTTCCGGGACAGGGGGCAATGAGCAGTTCTTC CASSSGTGGNEQFF
TRBJ2-4 TRBV4-1 . . TGCGCCAGCAGCCCAAGGTTAGCGGAACTAGCCAAAAACATTCAGTACTTC CASSPRLAELAKNIQYF
TRBJ2-3 TRBV6-4 . . TGTGCCAGCAGTGTGCGGAGTAGCACAGATACGCAGTATTTT CASSVRSSTDTQYF
TRBJ2-3 TRBV4-2 . . TGTGCCAGCAGCCAAGAGGAAGGGGGAGGGACAGATACGCAGTATTTT CASSQEEGGGTDTQYF
TRBJ2-2 TRBV6-4 few . TGTGCCAGCAGTGACTCTGAGACAAACGCCGGGGAGCTGTTTTTT CASSDSETNAGELFF
TRBJ2-5 TRBV29-1 . . TGCAGCGTTGAATTTGGGGTGGAGACCCAGTACTTC CSVEFGVETQYF
TRBJ2-7 TRBV11-2 . . TGTGCCAGCAGCTTAGACACAGGTAGTGAGCAGTACTTC CASSLDTGSEQYF
TRBJ1-6 TRBV25-1 . . TGTGCCAGCAGTGAATTGGGGGACGAAGGTTCACCCCTCCACTTT CASSELGDEGSPLHF
TRBJ1-2 TRBV6-4 few TRBD1 TGTGCCAGCAGTGACTCTGCAGGGGGGTCTTTCGGCTACACCTTC CASSDSAGGSFGYTF
TRBJ2-4 TRBV14 . TRBD1 TGTGCCAGCAGCCAAAGGACAGGGCTCAAAAACATTCAGTACTTC CASSQRTGLKNIQYF
TRBJ1-2 TRBV29-1 medium-sized . TGCAGCGTTGCGGGGACACAGGGTAACTATGGCTACACCTTC CSVAGTQGNYGYTF
TRBJ2-7 TRBV7-6 medium-sized TRBD2 TGTGCCAGCAGCCCACCTCCGGGGACGCGGGGGGGCAACGAGCAGTACTTC CASSPPPGTRGGNEQYF
TRBJ1-2 TRBV29-1 . . TGCAGCGTTGAAGAACGGGCTAACTATGGCTACACCTTC CSVEERANYGYTF
TRBJ2-7 TRBV29-1 . TRBD1 TGCAGCGTTGAATCGGACAGGGGGCTCGCCGAGCAGTACTTC CSVESDRGLAEQYF
TRBJ1-1 TRBV11-2 . . TGTGCCAGCAGCTTAGGGGCCGGCCGAATGAACACTGAAGCTTTCTTT CASSLGAGRMNTEAFF
TRBJ1-2 TRBV4-3 . . TGCGCCAGCAGCCAAGAGACGTCGCGGGGGCACCCTAGTGGCTACACCTTC CASSQETSRGHPSGYTF
TRBJ2-2 TRBV27 . TRBD2 TGTGCCAGCAGTTCCCTAGCGGGGGGGCTGACCGGGGAGCTGTTTTTT CASSSLAGGLTGELFF
TRBJ2-6 TRBV4-3 few TRBD1 TGCGCCAGCAGCCAAGATGGGACAGGGGGGGCCAACGTCCTGACTTTC CASSQDGTGGANVLTF
TRBJ1-5 TRBV7-6 few . TGTGCCAGCAGCTTAGACTACGGAAGCAATCAGCCCCAGCATTTT CASSLDYGSNQPQHF
TRBJ1-3 TRBV9 . . TGTGCCAGCAGCGTAGGCAACTCTGGAAACACCATATATTTT CASSVGNSGNTIYF
TRBJ1-2 TRBV29-1 . TRBD1 TGCAGCGTGGCAACAGGGGGCGCAAATGGCTACACCTTC CSVATGGANGYTF
TRBJ2-7 TRBV27 once . TGTGCCAGCGGACAAGGGAGTAGCTCCTACGAGCAGTACTTC CASGQGSSSYEQYF
TRBJ2-5 TRBV15 . TRBD1 TGTGCCACCAGCAGAGGGGACAGGGATGTGGAGACCCAGTACTTC CATSRGDRDVETQYF
TRBJ2-3 TRBV28 few . TGTGCCAGCAACCTTTCACAGGGCCCAGATACGCAGTATTTT CASNLSQGPDTQYF